This T cell receptor (beta chain) was sequenced during a study of blood T cell repertoires in COVID-19. Overall study: Italy, Spain and the United States were the sources of the convalescent and acute COVID-19 samples. Nucleic acid was either cDNA or gDNA, and it came from T cells, B-cell-depleted T cells, or PBMCs.

Original processing methods: Reference gene primer amplification gave nucleated cell count estimates. TCRdb keeps only in-frame clones here, not all; method: immunoSEQ multiplex PCR. The V and J calls and clone size were taken over from that table, and D and trimming were inferred from the DNA. The table records fewer than 400,000 clones, around 86% of them present only once. The sample consisted of PBMCs or T cells enriched from blood (not recorded which). The clonotype was recovered from a man in his fifties or sixties who had recovered from COVID-19.

CDR3 residues: CASSQDPYWPGGELFF. For the CDR3, the DNA is TGCGCCAGCAGCCAAGACCCATACTGGCCCGGGGGGGAGCTGTTTTTT. The gene calls are TRBV4-1 and TRBJ2-2; D gene uncertain. CDR1 is MGHRA and CDR2 is YSYEKL in the germline V gene. Trimming pared 0 bases from V and 8 bases from J, leaving 16 bases between. The CDR3 length is 16 residues.